A single sample is the source of the 12 T cell receptor beta chains below, sequenced in a study of follicular helper T cells after annual influenza vaccination listed by TCRdb under 2017. Preparation of the library involved the immunoSEQ multiplex PCR assay. TCRdb took over this immuneACCESS table, retaining in-frame rearrangements with V and J assigned. Such tables are incomplete; in checked studies, under half of the missing clones stem from an unresolved V gene, and the remainder is unexplained. In all, the sample holds approximately 10,000 clones, and roughly 83% of those were seen once. The ten biggest clones cover around 0.41% of the sample. The sample's time point label, decoded: 2015-2016 season, 7 days after influenza vaccination. The sequenced sample was CXCR5- memory CD4+ T cells sorted from blood, obtained 7 days after influenza vaccination. The cell subset or site label on this specimen signifies: CXCR5- memory CD4 T cells. These receptors were taken from an adult who received the influenza vaccine.

The chain recombines TRBV9 with TRBJ2-1; D gene ambiguous. The germline V gene has CDR1 SGDLS and CDR2 YYNGEE. This CDR3 has 16 amino acids. Trimming removed 0 bases from V and 5 bases from J, with 15 bases in between. The CDR3 region is CASSVAAADLNNEQFF. Written as DNA, the CDR3 is TGTGCCAGCAGCGTAGCGGCGGCTGATTTAAACAATGAGCAGTTCTTC.

This chain connects TRBV6-5 to TRBJ1-4; possible D gene TRBD1, 5 bases. The germline V gene encodes CDR1 MNHEY and CDR2 SVGAGI. The CDR3 sequence is 14 residues long. The V end was cut by 2 bases, the J end by 8 bases, with 12 bases between. CDR3 protein: CASSYQGRGEKLFF. DNA of the CDR3: TGTGCCAGCAGTTACCAGGGTCGAGGAGAAAAACTGTTTTTT.

The chain joins TRBV7-2 to TRBJ2-1; 7 positions match TRBD2. CDR3 length: 16 amino acids. V shed 1 base, J shed 2 bases, and the junction held 5 bases outside the gene matches. Germline V CDR1 and CDR2: SGHTA, FQGNSA. CDR3 protein: CASSLVASGAYNEQFF. DNA of the CDR3: TGTGCCAGCAGCTTAGTGGCTAGCGGTGCCTACAATGAGCAGTTCTTC.

V gene TRBV19 combines with J gene TRBJ2-3; 12 bases are shared with TRBD2. Germline loops: CDR1 LNHDA, CDR2 SQIVND (reference sequence). The CDR3 loop spans 15 amino acids. V lost 6 bases and J lost 9; bases outside the gene matches: 10. CDR3 coding DNA: TGTGCCAGTAGCCCTAGCGGGGGGGGCGTTAGGACGCAGTATTTT. The encoded protein is CASSPSGGGVRTQYF.

DNA for the CDR3: TGTGCCAGCGGCACGCGGGCCCCTTACAATGAGCAGTTCTTC. It encodes CASGTRAPYNEQFF. This chain uses TRBV18 with TRBJ2-1, with D possibly being TRBD2 (5 bases). Trimming removed 8 bases at V and 4 bases at J, with 15 bases between. The CDR3 runs to 14 residues. Germline CDR1 KGHSH, CDR2 LQKENI.

V and J are TRBV27 and TRBJ2-3; D gene unclear. CDR1 MNHEY and CDR2 SMNVEV come from the germline V gene (reference sequence). This CDR3 region has 15 residues. Trimming removed 8 bases at V and 0 bases at J, with 15 bases between. This CDR3 is CASGFQWGSTDTQYF. CDR3 nucleotide sequence: TGTGCCAGCGGGTTTCAGTGGGGAAGCACAGATACGCAGTATTTT.

This clone is a singleton in its sample. The gene calls are TRBV7-2 and TRBJ2-1, with 11 bases fitting TRBD1. Germline CDR1 and CDR2: SGHTA and FQGNSA. The CDR3 has 14 residues. V lost 6 bases and J lost 7; bases outside the gene matches: 5. The CDR3 sequence is CASRLRDRGNEQFF. CDR3 sequence (DNA): TGTGCCAGCAGGTTACGGGACAGGGGGAATGAGCAGTTCTTC.

This clone showed up just a few times. The chain couples TRBV5-6 to TRBJ1-1; 10 bases are a match to TRBD1. The J segment lost 3 bases and the V segment lost 2 bases, leaving 4 bases of the junction unmatched. The V gene's germline CDR1 is SGHDT and CDR2 YYEEEE. The CDR3 extends over 15 amino acids. The CDR3 protein is CASSFPGQGYTEAFF. CDR3 coding DNA: TGTGCCAGCAGCTTTCCGGGACAGGGGTACACTGAAGCTTTCTTT. Full variable domain (remainder filled in from reference TRBV5-6 and TRBJ1-1): DAGVTQSPTHLIKTRGQQVTLRCSPKSGHDTVSWYQQALGQGPQFIFQYYEEEERQRGNFPDRFSGHQFPNYSSELNVNALLLGDSALYLCASSFPGQGYTEAFFGQGTRLTVV.

This clone was detected once. The CDR3 loop reads CASSLAQKHGYTF. CDR3 in DNA: TGTGCCAGCAGCTTGGCACAGAAACATGGCTACACCTTC. The gene calls are TRBV5-4 and TRBJ1-2; D is undetermined. The CDR3 sequence is 13 residues long. Germline loops: CDR1 SGHNT, CDR2 YYREEE (reference sequence). Between the trimmed V and J ends, which lost 0 bases and 6 bases, there was a span of 9 bases.

The V call is TRBV5-4, the J call TRBJ1-4; D remains ambiguous. The V gene's germline CDR1 is SGHNT and CDR2 YYREEE (reference sequence). The CDR3 is made up of 14 amino acids. V lost 0 bases, J lost 9 bases, and 12 bases lay in between. DNA for the CDR3: TGTGCCAGCAGCTTGGGGGCGAACGGTAAAAAACTGTTTTTT. Translation gives CASSLGANGKKLFF. Drawing the rest from reference TRBV5-4 and TRBJ1-4, the complete variable domain is ETGVTQSPTHLIKTRGQQVTLRCSSQSGHNTVSWYQQALGQGPQFIFQYYREEENGRGNFPPRFSGLQFPNYSSELNVNALELDDSALYLCASSLGANGKKLFFGSGTQLSVL.

The chain uses TRBV2 and TRBJ2-1; 11 bases line up with TRBD2. This CDR3 is 19 amino acids long. Germline CDR1 reads SNHLY; CDR2 reads FYNNEI. Germline trimming cut 2 bases from V and 0 bases from J; bases unmatched to any gene: 9. The CDR3 DNA sequence: TGTGCCAGCAGTGAATGGCTAGCGGGGGGATCCAGCTCCTACAATGAGCAGTTCTTC. Its translation is CASSEWLAGGSSSYNEQFF.

CDR3 loop: CASSQPGRPRGTGELFF. The CDR3 coding sequence is TGTGCCAGCAGTCAACCGGGACGCCCACGAGGCACCGGGGAGCTGTTTTTT. This chain joins TRBV28 and TRBJ2-2; D tentatively reads TRBD1 or TRBD2 (5 bases each). Germline-derived CDR1 and CDR2 are MDHEN and SYDVKM. The CDR3 is 17 amino acids. The V and J ends lost 5 bases and 4 bases respectively, with 20 bases between them.